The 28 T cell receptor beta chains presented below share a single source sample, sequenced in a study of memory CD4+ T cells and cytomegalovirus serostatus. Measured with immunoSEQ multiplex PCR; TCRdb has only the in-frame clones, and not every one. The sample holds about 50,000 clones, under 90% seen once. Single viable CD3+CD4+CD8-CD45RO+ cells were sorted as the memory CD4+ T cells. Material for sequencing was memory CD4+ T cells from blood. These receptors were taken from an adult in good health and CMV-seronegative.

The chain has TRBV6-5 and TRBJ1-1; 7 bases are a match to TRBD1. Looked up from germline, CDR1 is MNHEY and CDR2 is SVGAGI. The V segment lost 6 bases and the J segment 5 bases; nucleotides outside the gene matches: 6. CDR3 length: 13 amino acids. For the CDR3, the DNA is TGTGCCAGCAGCCCGCAACAGGGGACTGAAGCTTTCTTT. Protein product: CASSPQQGTEAFF.

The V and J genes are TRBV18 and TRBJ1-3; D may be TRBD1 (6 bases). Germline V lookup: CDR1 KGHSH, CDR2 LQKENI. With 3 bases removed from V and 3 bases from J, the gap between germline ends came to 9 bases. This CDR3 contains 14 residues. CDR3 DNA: TGTGCCAGCTCACCTCAGGACAGTGGAAACACCATATATTTT. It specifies CASSPQDSGNTIYF.

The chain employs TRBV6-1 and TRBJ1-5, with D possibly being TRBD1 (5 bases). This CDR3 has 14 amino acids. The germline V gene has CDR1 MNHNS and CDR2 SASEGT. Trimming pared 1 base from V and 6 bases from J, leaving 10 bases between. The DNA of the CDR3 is TGTGCCAGCAGTGAAGTGACAGCGGGTCAGCCCCAGCATTTT. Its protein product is CASSEVTAGQPQHF.

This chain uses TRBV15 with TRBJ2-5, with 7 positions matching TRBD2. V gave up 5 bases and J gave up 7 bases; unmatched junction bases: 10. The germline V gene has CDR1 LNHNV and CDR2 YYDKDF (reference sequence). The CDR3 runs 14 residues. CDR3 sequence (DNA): TGTGCCACCAGCGGGGATGGGACTACGTGGACCCAGTACTTC. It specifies CATSGDGTTWTQYF.

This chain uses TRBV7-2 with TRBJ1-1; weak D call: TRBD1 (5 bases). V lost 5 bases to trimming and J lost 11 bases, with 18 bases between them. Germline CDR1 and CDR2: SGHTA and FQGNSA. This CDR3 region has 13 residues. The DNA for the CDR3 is TGTGCCAGCAGCCCCGGGACCGGGCTGGCCGCTTTCTTT. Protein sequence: CASSPGTGLAAFF. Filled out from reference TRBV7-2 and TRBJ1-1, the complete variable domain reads GAGVSQSPSNKVTEKGKDVELRCDPISGHTALYWYRQSLGQGLEFLIYFQGNSAPDKSGLPSDRFSAERTGGSVSTLTIQRTQQEDSAVYLCASSPGTGLAAFFGQGTRLTVV.

The CDR3 sequence is CASSATGTETQYF. The CDR3 region has the DNA TGTGCCAGCAGTGCAACAGGGACCGAGACCCAGTACTTC. V usage is TRBV2 and J usage is TRBJ2-5; a weak D match, TRBD1 (6 bases). Trimming took 4 bases from V and 5 from J, leaving 11 bases between them. CDR3 length: 13 residues. Germline CDR1 SNHLY, CDR2 FYNNEI.

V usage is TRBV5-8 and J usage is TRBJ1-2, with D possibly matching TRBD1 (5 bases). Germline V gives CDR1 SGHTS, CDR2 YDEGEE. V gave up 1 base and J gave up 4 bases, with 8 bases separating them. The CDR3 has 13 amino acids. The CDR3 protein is CASSLLGGYGYTF. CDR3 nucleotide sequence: TGTGCCAGCAGCTTGCTCGGGGGCTATGGCTACACCTTC.

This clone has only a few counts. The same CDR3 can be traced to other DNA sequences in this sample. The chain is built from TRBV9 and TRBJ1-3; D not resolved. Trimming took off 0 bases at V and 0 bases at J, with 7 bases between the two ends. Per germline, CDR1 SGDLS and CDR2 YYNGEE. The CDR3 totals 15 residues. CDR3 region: CASSVGGTSGNTIYF. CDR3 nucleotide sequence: TGTGCCAGCAGCGTAGGGGGAACCTCTGGAAACACCATATATTTT.

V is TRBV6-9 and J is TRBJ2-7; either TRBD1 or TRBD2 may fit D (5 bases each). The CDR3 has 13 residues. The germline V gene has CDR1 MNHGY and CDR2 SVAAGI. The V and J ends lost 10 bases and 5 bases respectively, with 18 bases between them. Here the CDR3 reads CANGPLLGDEQYF. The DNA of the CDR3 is TGTGCCAATGGCCCCCTTTTGGGGGACGAGCAGTACTTC.

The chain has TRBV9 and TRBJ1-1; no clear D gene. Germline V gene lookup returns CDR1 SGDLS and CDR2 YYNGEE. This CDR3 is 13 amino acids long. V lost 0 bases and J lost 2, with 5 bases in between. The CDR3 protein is CASSVGINTEAFF. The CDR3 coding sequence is TGTGCCAGCAGCGTAGGGATTAACACTGAAGCTTTCTTT.

The CDR3 DNA follows: TGTGCCAGCAGCAGAACAGGGGCTACCTACAATGAGCAGTTCTTC. Translated, it gives CASSRTGATYNEQFF. This chain links TRBV27 with TRBJ2-1, with 7 positions matching TRBD1. This CDR3 is built from 15 residues. With 6 bases clipped from V and 2 bases from J, the junction kept 7 bases outside the gene matches. CDR1 is MNHEY, CDR2 SMNVEV, per germline (reference sequence).

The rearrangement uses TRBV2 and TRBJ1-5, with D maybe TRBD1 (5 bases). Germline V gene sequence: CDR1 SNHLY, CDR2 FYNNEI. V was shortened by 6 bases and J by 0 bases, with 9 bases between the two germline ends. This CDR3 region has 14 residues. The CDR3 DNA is TGTGCCAGCAGGGGCGACAGTAGCAATCAGCCCCAGCATTTT. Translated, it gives CASRGDSSNQPQHF. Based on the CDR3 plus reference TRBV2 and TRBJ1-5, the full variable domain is EPEVTQTPSHQVTQMGQEVILRCVPISNHLYFYWYRQILGQKVEFLVSFYNNEISEKSEIFDDQFSVERPDGSNFTLKIRSTKLEDSAMYFCASRGDSSNQPQHFGDGTRLSIL.

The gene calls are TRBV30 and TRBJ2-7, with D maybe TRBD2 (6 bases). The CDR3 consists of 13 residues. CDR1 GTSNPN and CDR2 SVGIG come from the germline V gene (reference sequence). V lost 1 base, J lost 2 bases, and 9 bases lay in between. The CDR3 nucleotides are TGTGCCTGGAGTGGGGGGGTACCCTACGAGCAGTACTTC. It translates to CAWSGGVPYEQYF.

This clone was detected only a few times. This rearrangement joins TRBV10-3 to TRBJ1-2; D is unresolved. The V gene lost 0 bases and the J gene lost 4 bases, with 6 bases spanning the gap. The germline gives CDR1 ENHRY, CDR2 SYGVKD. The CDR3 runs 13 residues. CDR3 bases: TGTGCCATCAGTGAGTCGATCAGCTATGGCTACACCTTC. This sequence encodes CAISESISYGYTF.

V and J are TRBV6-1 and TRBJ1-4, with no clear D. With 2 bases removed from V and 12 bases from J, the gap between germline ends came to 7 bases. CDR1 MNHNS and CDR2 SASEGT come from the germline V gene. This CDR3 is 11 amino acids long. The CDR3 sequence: CASSELRELFF. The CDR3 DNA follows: TGTGCCAGCAGTGAATTAAGAGAACTGTTTTTT.

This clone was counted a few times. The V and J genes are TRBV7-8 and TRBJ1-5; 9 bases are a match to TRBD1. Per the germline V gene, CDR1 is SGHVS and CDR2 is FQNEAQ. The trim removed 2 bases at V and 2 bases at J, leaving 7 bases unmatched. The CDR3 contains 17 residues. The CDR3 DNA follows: TGTGCCAGCAGCTTAAATGTGCGACAGGGGGGCAATCAGCCCCAGCATTTT. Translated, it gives CASSLNVRQGGNQPQHF.

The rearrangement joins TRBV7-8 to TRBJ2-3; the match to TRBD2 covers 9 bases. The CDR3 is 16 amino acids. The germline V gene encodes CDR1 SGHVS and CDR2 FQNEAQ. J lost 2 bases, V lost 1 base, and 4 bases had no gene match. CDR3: CASSLVAGGTTDTQYF. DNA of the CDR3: TGTGCCAGCAGCTTAGTTGCGGGGGGGACCACAGATACGCAGTATTTT.

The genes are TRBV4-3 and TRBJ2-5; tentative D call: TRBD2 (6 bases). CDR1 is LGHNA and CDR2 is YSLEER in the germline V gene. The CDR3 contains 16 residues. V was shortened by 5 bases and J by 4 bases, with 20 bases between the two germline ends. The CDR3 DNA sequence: TGCGCCAGCAGCGAACGAAGCGGTGTGGGGGGAGAGACCCAGTACTTC. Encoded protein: CASSERSGVGGETQYF.

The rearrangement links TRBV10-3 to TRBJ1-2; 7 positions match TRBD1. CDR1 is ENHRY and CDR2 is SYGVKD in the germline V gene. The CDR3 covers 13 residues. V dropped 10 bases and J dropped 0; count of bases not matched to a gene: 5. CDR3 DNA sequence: TGTGCCACGAGAGGGACAGCTAACTATGGCTACACCTTC. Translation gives CATRGTANYGYTF.

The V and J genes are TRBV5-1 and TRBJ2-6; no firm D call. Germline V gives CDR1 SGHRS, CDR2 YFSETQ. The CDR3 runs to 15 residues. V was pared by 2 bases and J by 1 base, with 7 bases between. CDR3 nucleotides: TGCGCCAGCAGCTTCTCCCAGTCTGGGGCCAACGTCCTGACTTTC. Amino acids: CASSFSQSGANVLTF.

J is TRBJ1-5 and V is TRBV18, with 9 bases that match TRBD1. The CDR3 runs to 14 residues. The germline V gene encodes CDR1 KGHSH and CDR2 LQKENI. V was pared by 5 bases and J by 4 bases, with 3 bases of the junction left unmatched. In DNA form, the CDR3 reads TGTGCCAGCTCAGCCGGGACAGGGAATCAGCCCCAGCATTTT. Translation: CASSAGTGNQPQHF.

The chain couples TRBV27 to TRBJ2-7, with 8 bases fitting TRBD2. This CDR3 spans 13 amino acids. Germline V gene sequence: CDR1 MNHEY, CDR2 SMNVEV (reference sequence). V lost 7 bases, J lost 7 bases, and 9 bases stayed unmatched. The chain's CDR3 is CASTRGGAKEQYF. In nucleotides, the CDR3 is TGTGCCAGCACCCGGGGGGGGGCTAAGGAGCAGTACTTC.

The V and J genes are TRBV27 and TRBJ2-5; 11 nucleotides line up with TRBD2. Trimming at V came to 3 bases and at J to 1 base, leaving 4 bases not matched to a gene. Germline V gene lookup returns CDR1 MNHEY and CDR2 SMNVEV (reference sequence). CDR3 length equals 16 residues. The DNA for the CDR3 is TGTGCCAGCAGTTTGCTAGCGGGGGGATCCCAAGAGACCCAGTACTTC. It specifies CASSLLAGGSQETQYF.

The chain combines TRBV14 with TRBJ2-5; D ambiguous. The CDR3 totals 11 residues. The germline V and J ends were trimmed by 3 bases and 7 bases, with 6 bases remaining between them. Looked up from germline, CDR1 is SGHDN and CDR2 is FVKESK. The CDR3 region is CASSHSSTQYF. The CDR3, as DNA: TGTGCCAGCAGCCACTCCTCGACCCAGTACTTC.

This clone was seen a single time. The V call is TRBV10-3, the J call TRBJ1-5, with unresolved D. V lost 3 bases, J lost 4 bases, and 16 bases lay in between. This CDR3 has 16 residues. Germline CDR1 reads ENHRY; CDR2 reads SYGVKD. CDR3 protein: CAISDGSGQINQPQHF. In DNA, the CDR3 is TGTGCCATCAGTGATGGGTCAGGTCAGATTAATCAGCCCCAGCATTTT.

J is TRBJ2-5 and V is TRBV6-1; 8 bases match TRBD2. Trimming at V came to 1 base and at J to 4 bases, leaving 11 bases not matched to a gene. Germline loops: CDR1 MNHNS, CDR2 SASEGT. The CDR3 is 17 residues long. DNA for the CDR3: TGTGCCAGCAGTGAAGGCCTAATCCCCGGGGGGGCAGAGACCCAGTACTTC. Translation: CASSEGLIPGGAETQYF.

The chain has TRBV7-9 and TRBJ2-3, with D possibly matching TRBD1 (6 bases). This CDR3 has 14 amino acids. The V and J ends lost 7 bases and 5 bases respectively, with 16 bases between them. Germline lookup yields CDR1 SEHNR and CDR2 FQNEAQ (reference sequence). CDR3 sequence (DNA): TGTGCCAGCAATGCACAGGGCGGTAAAGATACGCAGTATTTT. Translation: CASNAQGGKDTQYF.

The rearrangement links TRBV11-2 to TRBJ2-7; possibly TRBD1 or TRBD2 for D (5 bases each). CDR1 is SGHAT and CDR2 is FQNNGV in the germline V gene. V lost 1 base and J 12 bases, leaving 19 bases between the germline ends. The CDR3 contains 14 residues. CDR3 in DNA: TGTGCCAGCAGCTTAGTAGCGACAGCCCAGAGCAGGTACTTC. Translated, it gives CASSLVATAQSRYF.